The rows below give T cell receptor beta chains drawn from one sample of a study of T cells after yellow fever vaccination. MiXCR, run by TCRdb on the 5' RACE reads, gives a single entry per CDR3 protein. The data contain about 110,000 distinct CDR3 sequences, under 9% of them singletons. The specimen was CD8+ T cells sorted from PBMCs, collected 45 days after the yellow fever booster vaccination. These TCRs come from a man aged 25-45 years who received the YFV17D yellow fever vaccine. CDR3s include the opening cysteine and the closing phenylalanine or tryptophan. Fields, in order: D gene, V gene, clone size, J gene, CDR3 DNA, CDR3 protein. The D gene is left open where the match is weak. Only some rows state a clone size, as once, few, many or a class for expanded clones.

TRBD2	TRBV28	many	TRBJ2-3	TGTGCCAGCAGTCCTCGGACTAGAGGGGATACGCAGTATTTT	CASSPRTRGDTQYF
-	TRBV27	many	TRBJ1-2	TGTGCCAGCAGTTTAGTGGGTGCTAACTATGGCTACACCTTC	CASSLVGANYGYTF
-	TRBV7-8	-	TRBJ2-7	TGTGCCAGCAGCCCCCAGGGGGGGGCCTCCTACGAGCAGTACTTC	CASSPQGGASYEQYF
-	TRBV20-1	-	TRBJ2-7	TGCAGTGCTAGTGGGGTTGTGGCCTACGAGCAGTACTTC	CSASGVVAYEQYF
-	TRBV12-3/TRBV12-4	many	TRBJ2-7	TGTGCCAGCAGTGAGACGGGACCCGGCGACGAGCAGTACTTC	CASSETGPGDEQYF
TRBD1	TRBV12-3/TRBV12-4	many	TRBJ1-5	TGTGCCAGCAGTTTGGTAGGGGGCGAACAGCCCCAGCATTTT	CASSLVGGEQPQHF
-	TRBV7-6	few	TRBJ2-7	TGTGCCAGCAGCTTAGGGCAGGGAGTTTTCTACGAGCAGTACTTC	CASSLGQGVFYEQYF
TRBD2	TRBV20-1	-	TRBJ2-3	TGCAGTGCTAGAGATAGGACTAGCGAAGCAGATACGCAGTATTTT	CSARDRTSEADTQYF
-	TRBV7-9	many	TRBJ2-2	TGTGCCAGCAGCTTAGGTGTTAGTGACACCGGGGAGCTGTTTTTT	CASSLGVSDTGELFF
-	TRBV15	many	TRBJ2-5	TGTGCCACCAGCAGCGGGGCCCAAGAGACCCAGTACTTC	CATSSGAQETQYF
-	TRBV29-1	many	TRBJ2-3	TGCAGCGTTGATGATGACACAGATACGCAGTATTTT	CSVDDDTDTQYF
-	TRBV12-3/TRBV12-4	many	TRBJ2-7	TGTGCCAGCAGTCCCCTGGGACTCACAGGCGGGTACGTCTTC	CASSPLGLTGGYVF
TRBD2	TRBV7-2	-	TRBJ2-7	TGTGCCAGCAGCTGGACTAGCGGGCATTACGAGCAGTACTTC	CASSWTSGHYEQYF
-	TRBV27	-	TRBJ2-7	TGTGCCAGCAGTTTTAGGATGGGCAGAAACTACGAGCAGTACTTC	CASSFRMGRNYEQYF
-	TRBV9	many	TRBJ2-7	TGTGCCAGCAGCGTAGAGGGGGGACGCCTCTACTTC	CASSVEGGRLYF
TRBD1	TRBV20-1	many	TRBJ2-4	TGCAGTGTAAAGCCAGGGGGCATTCAGTACTTC	CSVKPGGIQYF
TRBD1	TRBV20-1	many	TRBJ2-5	TGCAGTGCTCCGGGACAGTACAGCGCGGCCCAAGAGACCCAGTACTTC	CSAPGQYSAAQETQYF
-	TRBV2	-	TRBJ2-1	TGTGCCAGCAGTGACGTGGCAGACTACAATGAGCAGTTCTTC	CASSDVADYNEQFF
-	TRBV4-3	-	TRBJ2-1	TGCGCCAGCAGCCAAGATAAGGGCGGGAAAACCTACAATGAGCAGTTCTTC	CASSQDKGGKTYNEQFF
TRBD1	TRBV18	few	TRBJ2-7	TGTGCCAGCTCACCAGACAGGGAATTCTACGAGCAGTACTTC	CASSPDREFYEQYF
TRBD2	TRBV4-3	-	TRBJ2-7	TGCGCCAGCAGCCAAGATGGCACTAGCGGGAGTCCCGAGCAGTACTTC	CASSQDGTSGSPEQYF
TRBD2	TRBV7-9	-	TRBJ2-7	TGTGCCATCTCGGGAGGGCCGGGCGAGCAGTACTTC	CAISGGPGEQYF
-	TRBV28	many	TRBJ2-1	TGTGCCAGCAGTCCACCAGCAGGGAGCAATGAGCAGTTCTTC	CASSPPAGSNEQFF
TRBD1	TRBV11-1	many	TRBJ2-2	TGTGCCAGCAGCCCAACTCCTACAGGGGCTTCGAACACCGGGGAGCTGTTTTTT	CASSPTPTGASNTGELFF
TRBD1	TRBV3-1	many	TRBJ2-1	TGTGCCAGCAGCCCCTCCGGGACAGGGCGTGGTGAGCAGTTCTTC	CASSPSGTGRGEQFF
TRBD2	TRBV12-5	many	TRBJ2-1	TGTGCTAGTGGTTTGAGCCTAGCGGGGGGGAATGAGCAGTTCTTC	CASGLSLAGGNEQFF
-	TRBV5-5	few	TRBJ2-1	TGTGCCAGCAGCTTGGGGGACTTATACAATGAGCAGTTCTTC	CASSLGDLYNEQFF